These 6 T cell receptor beta chains were all obtained from the same sample, sequenced in a study of blood T cell repertoires in COVID-19. The repertoire was sequenced with immunoSEQ multiplex PCR; TCRdb's copy has only in-frame clones and lacks some. The sample lists 70,000 to 95,000 clones, just under 85% occurring once. Sample: peripheral blood. Source of these receptors: an elderly man with active or convalescent COVID-19.

This rearrangement joins TRBV5-4 to TRBJ1-2; 7 bases line up with TRBD1. The CDR3 extends over 14 amino acids. V trimming: 3 bases; J trimming: 4 bases; junction bases outside the gene matches: 6. Germline V lookup: CDR1 SGHNT, CDR2 YYREEE (reference sequence). The CDR3 protein is CASSSGGTAYGYTF. The CDR3, as DNA: TGTGCCAGCAGCTCAGGGGGGACAGCCTATGGCTACACCTTC.

V usage is TRBV10-3 and J usage is TRBJ1-3; possible D gene TRBD1, 6 bases. V was clipped by 4 bases and J by 3 bases, with 25 bases between them. The CDR3 totals 19 residues. Germline CDR1 reads ENHRY; CDR2 reads SYGVKD. CDR3 in DNA: TGTGCCATCAGTGCGACGGCGGGGGGGGACACGACATATGGAAACACCATATATTTT. Its protein product is CAISATAGGDTTYGNTIYF.

The genes are TRBV15 and TRBJ2-1, with 7 bases that match TRBD2. This CDR3 region has 18 residues. Unmatched junction bases numbered 18, after V lost 6 bases and J lost 4 bases. The germline gives CDR1 LNHNV, CDR2 YYDKDF (reference sequence). The CDR3, as DNA: TGTGCCACCAGTTTAAACCGGGGCGGGGGTCTTTTTTACAATGAGCAGTTCTTC. Its protein is CATSLNRGGGLFYNEQFF. Looking up the rest from reference TRBV15 and TRBJ2-1 gives the full variable domain: DAMVIQNPRYQVTQFGKPVTLSCSQTLNHNVMYWYQQKSSQAPKLLFHYYDKDFNNEADTPDNFQSRRPNTSFCFLDIRSPGLGDTAMYLCATSLNRGGGLFYNEQFFGPGTRLTVL.

J is TRBJ1-2 and V is TRBV9; weak D call: TRBD1 (6 bases). The CDR3 extends over 14 amino acids. Germline loops: CDR1 SGDLS, CDR2 YYNGEE. Trimming took 3 bases from V and 5 from J, leaving 14 bases between them. CDR3 sequence: CASSARTEKYGYTF. CDR3 sequence (DNA): TGTGCCAGCAGCGCGAGGACAGAAAAGTATGGCTACACCTTC. Full variable domain (outside the CDR3, taken from reference TRBV9 and TRBJ1-2): DSGVTQTPKHLITATGQRVTLRCSPRSGDLSVYWYQQSLDQGLQFLIQYYNGEERAKGNILERFSAQQFPDLHSELNLSSLELGDSALYFCASSARTEKYGYTFGSGTRLTVV.

This chain connects TRBV6-5 to TRBJ2-3; a weak D match, TRBD2 (6 bases). V was clipped by 10 bases and J by 3 bases, with 17 bases between them. The V gene's germline CDR1 is MNHEY and CDR2 SVGAGI. CDR3 length: 14 residues. The DNA for the CDR3 is TGTGCCACCTCCAGCTGGGGGGTTACAGATACGCAGTATTTT. Its translation is CATSSWGVTDTQYF.

The gene calls are TRBV3-1 (or the pseudogene TRBV3-2) and TRBJ2-3; D unclear. V was cut by 1 base and J by 1 base, with 15 bases left in between. CDR3 length equals 17 residues. Germline V lookup: CDR1 LGHDT, CDR2 YNNKEL (reference sequence). Here the CDR3 reads CASSQGPPSAGTDTQYF. The CDR3 DNA sequence: TGTGCCAGCAGCCAAGGCCCTCCCAGCGCGGGCACAGATACGCAGTATTTT.